This is a list of T cell receptor beta chains from one sample in a study of blood T cell repertoires in COVID-19. Repertoires were generated with immunoSEQ multiplex PCR, while TCRdb's copy carries only in-frame clones and drops some. The sample records about 91,000 clones, about 75% being singletons. The specimen sequenced was peripheral blood. Receptors were obtained from a woman of 80 years or more with acute or convalescent COVID-19. CDR3s include the opening cysteine and the closing phenylalanine or tryptophan.

TRBV7-2	TRBJ2-1	16	CASRPPWTSGNNEQFF
TRBV2	TRBJ1-2	13	CASSPDGGHGYTF
TRBV3-1/TRBV3-2	TRBJ1-1	13	CASSQARDTEAFF
TRBV19	TRBJ1-5	15	CASSIDVSRSQPQHF
TRBV7-9	TRBJ2-2	15	CASSTLDTVPGELFF
TRBV6-5	TRBJ1-1	14	CASSLDRGNTEAFF
TRBV14	TRBJ2-2	13	CASSQDLTGELFF
TRBV18	TRBJ2-5	15	CASSPGQPQGETQYF
TRBV6-6	TRBJ1-3	14	CASIKGQEGNTIYF
TRBV6-4	TRBJ2-1	16	CASSITSGSSYNEQFF
TRBV25-1	TRBJ2-5	15	CASSEQGWGQETQYF
TRBV7-3	TRBJ2-3	16	CASSFGAGSRTDTQYF
TRBV27	TRBJ1-2	12	CASTTRGQGYTF
TRBV18	TRBJ1-2	14	CASSPGQGLFGYTF
TRBV19	TRBJ1-5	16	CASTMGQAKLNQPQHF
TRBV7-3	TRBJ1-5	14	CASSLAAPGGTQHF
TRBV4-2	TRBJ2-7	14	CASSYRDRDDEQYF
TRBV6-5	TRBJ1-4	15	CASSYSGAGDEKLFF
TRBV11-2	TRBJ2-7	14	CASSPGTGAYEQYF
TRBV29-1	TRBJ1-2	15	CSVERWTGSGGGYTF
TRBV7-2	TRBJ2-3	11	CASRAQDTQYF
TRBV5-6	TRBJ1-6	16	CASSLRTGHYNSPLHF
TRBV7-2	TRBJ1-2	14	CASSLGQGDYGYTF
TRBV12-3/TRBV12-4	TRBJ2-5	13	CASRQTGEGTQYF
TRBV5-1	TRBJ1-2	17	CASSPRGGTSSIYGYTF
TRBV30	TRBJ1-2	13	CAWSTGANYGYTF
TRBV6-2/TRBV6-3	TRBJ2-3	18	CASSYSGGQEGSTDTQYF
TRBV27	TRBJ2-5	16	CASSLWPPQGQETQYF
TRBV5-8	TRBJ1-4	14	CASSRGQSNEKLFF
TRBV7-2	TRBJ2-2	15	CASRLQGSVSGELFF
TRBV29-1	TRBJ1-3	14	CSVDKQGSGNTIYF
TRBV27	TRBJ2-3	14	CASRQSGGTDTQYF
TRBV6-5	TRBJ1-1	16	CASSYVAGTGSTEAFF
TRBV7-3	TRBJ2-5	15	CASSRTSGMGETQYF
TRBV3-1/TRBV3-2	TRBJ2-1	14	CASSQGTAYNEQFF
TRBV18	TRBJ1-1	17	CASSPRGDVGLSTEAFF
TRBV3-1/TRBV3-2	TRBJ2-7	13	CASSQAETPVQYF
TRBV30	TRBJ1-1	13	CAWSDPGMAEAFF
TRBV19	TRBJ1-4	14	CASSIRRVGEKLFF
TRBV6-6	TRBJ1-3	11	CASRQGDTIYF
TRBV9	TRBJ2-3	14	CASSVRGSTDTQYF
TRBV7-8	TRBJ1-3	16	CASSFSDSIAGNTIYF
TRBV28	TRBJ1-1	12	CASSPKNTEAFF